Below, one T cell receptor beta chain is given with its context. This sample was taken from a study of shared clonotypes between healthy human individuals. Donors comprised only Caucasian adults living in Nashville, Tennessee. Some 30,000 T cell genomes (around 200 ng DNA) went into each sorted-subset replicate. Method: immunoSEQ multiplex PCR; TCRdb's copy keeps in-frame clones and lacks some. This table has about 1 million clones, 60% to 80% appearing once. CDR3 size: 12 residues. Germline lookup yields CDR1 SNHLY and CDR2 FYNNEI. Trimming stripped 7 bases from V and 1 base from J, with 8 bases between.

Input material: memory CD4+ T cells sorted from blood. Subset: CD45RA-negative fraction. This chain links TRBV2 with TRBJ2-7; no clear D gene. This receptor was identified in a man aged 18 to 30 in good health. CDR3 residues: CASTVTSYEQYF. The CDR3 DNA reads TGTGCCAGCACGGTAACTTCCTACGAGCAGTACTTC.